This T cell receptor beta chain was documented in a study of identical twins. Study results and caveats: The presence of invariant MAIT and iNKT cells could partly confound analyses of zero-insertion sequences.

No donor was unhealthy or non-Caucasian. V lost 4 bases to trimming and J lost 4 bases, with 10 bases between them. From germline, CDR1 is SNHLY and CDR2 FYNNEI. CDR3 length: 14 residues. cDNA molecules carried unique molecular identifiers, and template switching added a universal primer site. TCRdb analysed the 5' RACE reads with MiXCR anew, one entry per CDR3 protein. Of hundreds of thousands of distinct CDR3 sequences in the sample, 6.5% to 8.5% were seen once. In this sample, this clonotype turned up a few times. Its antigen is unidentified. This sample was also put to use in a study of yellow fever vaccine responses in identical twins.

The source material was memory (CD45RO+) T cells sorted from blood. This chain connects TRBV2 to TRBJ1-4; no firm D call. The sequence derives from a woman younger than 35 in good health. CDR3 region: CASSGALNNEKLFF. CDR3 bases: TGTGCCAGCAGTGGGGCTCTTAATAATGAAAAACTGTTTTTT.